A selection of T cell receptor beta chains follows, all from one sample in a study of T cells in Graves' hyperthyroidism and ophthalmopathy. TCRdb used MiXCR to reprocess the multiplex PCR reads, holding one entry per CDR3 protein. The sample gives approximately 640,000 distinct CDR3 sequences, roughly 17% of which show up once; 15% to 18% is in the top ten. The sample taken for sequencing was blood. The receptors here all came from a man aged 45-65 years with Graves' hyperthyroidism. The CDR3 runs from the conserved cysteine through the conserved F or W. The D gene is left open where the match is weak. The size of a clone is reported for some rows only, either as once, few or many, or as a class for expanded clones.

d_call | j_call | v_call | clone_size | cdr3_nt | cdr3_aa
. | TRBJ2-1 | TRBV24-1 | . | TGTGCCACCAGTGAACCCTCGAGGGGGGAACAGCAGTTCTTC | CATSEPSRGEQQFF
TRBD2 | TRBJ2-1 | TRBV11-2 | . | TGTGCCAGCAGCTTAAACCCAAGCGGGAGTTTCTACAATGAGCAGTTCTTC | CASSLNPSGSFYNEQFF
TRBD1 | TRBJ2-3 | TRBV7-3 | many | TGTGCCAGCAGCGGCTCAGGGGGAATAAATCCAGATACGCAGTATTTT | CASSGSGGINPDTQYF
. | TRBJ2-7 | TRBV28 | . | TGTGCCAGCAGGGCCACGAGCGGATACTACGAGCAGTACTTC | CASRATSGYYEQYF
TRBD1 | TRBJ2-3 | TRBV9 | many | TGTGCCAGCAGCGGCGGGACAGGGCAGGCAGATACGCAGTATTTT | CASSGGTGQADTQYF
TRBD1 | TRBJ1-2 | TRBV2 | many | TGTGCCAGCACCGAAGACAGGGGGCTCTATGGCTACACCTTC | CASTEDRGLYGYTF
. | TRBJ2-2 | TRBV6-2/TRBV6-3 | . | TGTGCCACCGAAGCTCCCCCGAACACCGGGGAGCTGTTTTTT | CATEAPPNTGELFF
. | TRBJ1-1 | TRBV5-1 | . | TGCGCCAGCAGCGGGGTAATTGGCCTGGACACTGAAGCTTTCTTC | CASSGVIGLDTEAFF
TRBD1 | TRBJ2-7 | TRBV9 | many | TGTGCCAGCAGCATGACTTCCGGGACAGGGTTTTACGAGCAGTACTTC | CASSMTSGTGFYEQYF
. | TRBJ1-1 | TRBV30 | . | TGTGCCTGGAAGGGTGGGCGCACTGAAGCTTTCTTT | CAWKGGRTEAFF
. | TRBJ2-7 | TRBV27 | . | TGTGCCAGCAGTTTAATGGGGACGGCCTGGTCCTACGAGCAGTACTTC | CASSLMGTAWSYEQYF
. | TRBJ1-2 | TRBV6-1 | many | TGTGCCACGGCCGGAGGAAGTGGCTATGGCTACACCTTC | CATAGGSGYGYTF
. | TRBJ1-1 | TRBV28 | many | TGTGCCAGCATTAGACAGCTGAACACTGAAGCTTTCTTT | CASIRQLNTEAFF
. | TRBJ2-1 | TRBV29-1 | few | TGCAGCGTTGAAGGTCAGGCTTTGCCCCCAGGCTACAATGAGCAGTTCTTC | CSVEGQALPPGYNEQFF
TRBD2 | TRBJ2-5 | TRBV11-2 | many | TGTGCCAGCAGCCCCCGTAGCGGGAGGGGTGGAGAGACCCAGTACTTC | CASSPRSGRGGETQYF
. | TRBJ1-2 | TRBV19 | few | TGTGCCAGTCGTCAGACGGTGGATGGCTCCTATGGCTACACCTTC | CASRQTVDGSYGYTF
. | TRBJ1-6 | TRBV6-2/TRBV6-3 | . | TGTGCCAGCAGTTACTCGGACAGTGGTTCACCCCTCCACTTT | CASSYSDSGSPLHF
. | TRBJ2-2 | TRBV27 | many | TGTGCCAGCAGTTCCACCGGGGAGCTGTTTTTT | CASSSTGELFF
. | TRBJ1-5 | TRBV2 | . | TGTGCCAGCAGCGGGACGGGGAATTGGAATCAGCCCCAGCATTTT | CASSGTGNWNQPQHF
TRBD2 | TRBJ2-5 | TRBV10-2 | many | TGCGCCAGCATAAGGCGGGAGCTGGGAGAGACCCAGTACTTC | CASIRRELGETQYF
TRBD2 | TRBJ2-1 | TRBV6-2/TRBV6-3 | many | TGTGCCAGCAGTCCCTTTTTACGGACTAGCGGGAGTAGGAGGAATGAGCAGTTCTTC | CASSPFLRTSGSRRNEQFF
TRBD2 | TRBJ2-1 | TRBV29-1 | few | TGCAGCGTTGGAAGGAGCGGGAGAGACAATGAGCAGTTCTTC | CSVGRSGRDNEQFF
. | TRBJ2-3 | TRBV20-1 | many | TGCAGTGCCCCGGGCCTGGACCTCACAGATACGCAGTATTTT | CSAPGLDLTDTQYF
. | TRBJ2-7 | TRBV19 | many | TGTGCCAGTAGTATAGAAGCCAGGACGAGCTCCTACGAGCAGTACTTC | CASSIEARTSSYEQYF
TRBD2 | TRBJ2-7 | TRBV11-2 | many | TGTGCCAGCAGACTAGCGGGAGGGCCCAACGAGCAGTACTTC | CASRLAGGPNEQYF
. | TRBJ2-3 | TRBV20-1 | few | TGCAGTGCCCCTAGGGGAGGTAGCACAGATACGCAGTATTTT | CSAPRGGSTDTQYF
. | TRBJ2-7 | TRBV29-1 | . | TGCAGCGTTGTGGCTAGCGATTCCTACGAGCAGTACTTC | CSVVASDSYEQYF
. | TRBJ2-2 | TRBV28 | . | TGTGCCAGCACCGGACAGCTGAACACCGGGGAGCTGTTTTTT | CASTGQLNTGELFF
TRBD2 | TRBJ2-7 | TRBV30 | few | TGTGCCTGGAGTGCCGGGACTAGCGTTACCTACGAGCAGTACTTC | CAWSAGTSVTYEQYF
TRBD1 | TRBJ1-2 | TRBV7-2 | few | TGTGCCAGCAGCTTAGCAGGGGGACAGACTTACTATGGCTACACCTTC | CASSLAGGQTYYGYTF
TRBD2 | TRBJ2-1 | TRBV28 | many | TGTGCCAGCAGTTTACTAGCGGGAGTTTTGGAGCAGTTCTTC | CASSLLAGVLEQFF
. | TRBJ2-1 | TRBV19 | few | TGTGCCAGTAGTATTAACATGGACGTTGGGTTTAAGTTCTTC | CASSINMDVGFKFF
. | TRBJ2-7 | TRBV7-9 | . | TGTGCCAGCAGCTTAGTAGACAGCTCCTACGAGCAGCACTTC | CASSLVDSSYEQHF
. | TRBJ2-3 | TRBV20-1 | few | TGCAGTGCTCACCGAGCCGCCGATACGCAGTATTTT | CSAHRAADTQYF
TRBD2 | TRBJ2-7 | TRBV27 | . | TGTGCCAGCAAAATAGCGGGAGGCACCTACGAGCAGTACTTC | CASKIAGGTYEQYF
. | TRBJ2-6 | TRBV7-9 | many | TGTGCCAGCAGCCTCATCGGCAACGTCCTGACTTTC | CASSLIGNVLTF
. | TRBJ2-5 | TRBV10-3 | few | TGTGCCATCAGTCAAAACAGGGAGACCCAGTACTTC | CAISQNRETQYF
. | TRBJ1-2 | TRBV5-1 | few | TGCGCCAGCAGCTTGTACGGGGGGCGCGACTATGGCTACACCTTC | CASSLYGGRDYGYTF